Following are 14 T cell receptor beta chains from one sample sequenced in a study of OX40 agonist ivuxolimab in advanced cancers. Sequenced by immunoSEQ multiplex PCR; TCRdb stores in-frame clones only, minus some. The sample includes tens of thousands of clones, about 85% of them seen just once. The specimen was CD4+ or CD8+ T cells sorted from blood, collected in a trial of the OX40 agonist ivuxolimab. These receptor sequences come from an adult with an advanced solid tumor such as melanoma, head and neck, liver or kidney cancer.

This clone was observed a handful of times. The V call is TRBV5-4, the J call TRBJ2-1; D not certain. V lost 0 bases to trimming and J lost 0 bases, with 4 bases between them. Germline V gene sequence: CDR1 SGHNT, CDR2 YYREEE (reference sequence). The CDR3 consists of 14 residues. This CDR3 reads CASSLGVSYNEQFF. The CDR3 bases are TGTGCCAGCAGCTTGGGGGTCTCCTACAATGAGCAGTTCTTC.

The chain carries TRBV5-8 and TRBJ2-1; possibly TRBD2 for D (5 bases). Looked up from germline, CDR1 is SGHTS and CDR2 is YDEGEE. The V gene lost 4 bases and the J gene lost 9 bases, with 20 bases spanning the gap. This CDR3 has 15 residues. This CDR3 is CASSPSEAQAGEQFF. The CDR3 DNA reads as TGTGCCAGCAGCCCATCCGAGGCCCAGGCGGGTGAGCAGTTCTTC.

The rearrangement uses TRBV11-3 and TRBJ2-7; D is ambiguous. The V end lost 0 bases, the J end lost 6 bases, and 9 bases lay between the germline ends. The CDR3 is made up of 13 amino acids. CDR1 and CDR2 from the germline V gene are SGHNT and YENEEA. The CDR3 loop is CASSLDYPPEQYF. The CDR3 nucleotides are TGTGCCAGCAGCTTAGATTACCCCCCCGAGCAGTACTTC.

The rearrangement uses TRBV7-3 and TRBJ2-3; 9 bases agree with TRBD2. The CDR3 runs 14 residues. Germline V gene data show CDR1 as SGHTA and CDR2 as FQGTGA. The V and J ends lost 2 bases and 7 bases, in that order; junction bases with no gene match: 4. The CDR3 coding sequence is TGTGCCAGCAGCTTAGCGGGAGGGATGAATACGCAGTATTTT. Translating it yields CASSLAGGMNTQYF. The whole variable domain, filled in from reference TRBV7-3 and TRBJ2-3, reads GAGVSQTPSNKVTEKGKYVELRCDPISGHTALYWYRQSLGQGPEFLIYFQGTGAADDSGLPNDRFFAVRPEGSVSTLKIQRTERGDSAVYLCASSLAGGMNTQYFGPGTRLTVL.

J is TRBJ1-1 and V is TRBV19; D is ambiguous. This CDR3 comprises 12 residues. The germline gives CDR1 LNHDA, CDR2 SQIVND (reference sequence). Between the trimmed V and J ends, which lost 5 bases and 6 bases, there was a span of 10 bases. CDR3 bases: TGTGCCAGTAGTCCTCTGTTGGCTGAAGCTTTCTTT. Amino acids: CASSPLLAEAFF.

The chain carries TRBV5-1 and TRBJ1-1; D is possibly TRBD1 (6 bases). The CDR3 has 12 amino acids. The germline V gene encodes CDR1 SGHRS and CDR2 YFSETQ. Trimming removed 4 bases at V and 7 bases at J, with 11 bases between. Here the CDR3 DNA reads TGCGCCAGCAGCCCCGGACAGATTGAAGCTTTCTTT. This gives the protein CASSPGQIEAFF.

This chain joins TRBV19 and TRBJ2-7; D remains unclear. In germline, CDR1 is LNHDA, CDR2 SQIVND (reference sequence). V dropped 3 bases and J dropped 3 bases, with 12 bases sitting between them. CDR3 size: 14 residues. CDR3 bases: TGTGCCAGTAGTATTGGGTTCGGCGGCTACGAGCAGTACTTC. Translated: CASSIGFGGYEQYF.

This sequence joins TRBV5-4 and TRBJ1-1; perhaps TRBD1 as D (5 bases). The CDR3 has 12 amino acids. V dropped 3 bases and J dropped 4 bases, with 7 bases sitting between them. From germline, CDR1 is SGHNT and CDR2 YYREEE (reference sequence). This CDR3 is CASSSGFTEAFF. CDR3 nucleotides: TGTGCCAGCAGCTCAGGGTTCACTGAAGCTTTCTTT.

This chain connects TRBV9 to TRBJ2-2; D is possibly TRBD2 (6 bases). This CDR3 has 17 residues. V was cut by 0 bases and J by 2 bases, with 14 bases left in between. CDR1 is SGDLS and CDR2 is YYNGEE in the germline V gene. This chain's CDR3 is CASSVVYSGLNTGELFF. Here the CDR3 DNA reads TGTGCCAGCAGCGTAGTATATAGCGGACTTAACACCGGGGAGCTGTTTTTT.

The chain employs TRBV2 and TRBJ1-2; maybe TRBD1 (6 bases). Looked up from germline, CDR1 is SNHLY and CDR2 is FYNNEI. Trimming stripped 3 bases from V and 4 bases from J, with 9 bases between. The CDR3 is 13 residues long. The CDR3 coding sequence is TGTGCCAGCAGTGAGACAGGATTCTATGGCTACACCTTC. Its translation: CASSETGFYGYTF. The full variable domain, with the rest looked up from reference TRBV2 and TRBJ1-2, is EPEVTQTPSHQVTQMGQEVILRCVPISNHLYFYWYRQILGQKVEFLVSFYNNEISEKSEIFDDQFSVERPDGSNFTLKIRSTKLEDSAMYFCASSETGFYGYTFGSGTRLTVV.

The chain joins TRBV28 to TRBJ1-5, with D unresolved. The V gene's germline CDR1 is MDHEN and CDR2 SYDVKM. This CDR3 is built from 13 residues. Trimming left V 5 bases short and J 7 bases short, with 12 bases between. The CDR3 spells CASSPQSRQPQHF. Here the CDR3 DNA reads TGTGCCAGCAGTCCCCAATCACGGCAGCCCCAGCATTTT.

This chain links TRBV7-2 with TRBJ2-1, with D perhaps TRBD1 (7 bases). Trimming took off 5 bases at V and 9 bases at J, with 14 bases between the two ends. The CDR3 runs 13 residues. Looked up from germline, CDR1 is SGHTA and CDR2 is FQGNSA. The CDR3 sequence: CASSPTQGGEQFF. CDR3 DNA: TGTGCCAGCAGCCCGACCCAGGGGGGTGAGCAGTTCTTC.

The J gene is TRBJ2-5, the V gene TRBV28; 8 bases align to TRBD2. Germline V lookup: CDR1 MDHEN, CDR2 SYDVKM. The CDR3 consists of 14 residues. J was trimmed by 4 bases and V by 6 bases; bases with no gene match: 7. The CDR3 here is CASRKESGRETQYF. The DNA of the CDR3 is TGTGCCAGCAGGAAGGAAAGCGGGAGAGAGACCCAGTACTTC.

Here the CDR3 DNA reads TGTGCCTGGAGTGACCCCCTAGATAGCGGGAGGGAGGGGGAGACCCAGTACTTC. Encoded protein: CAWSDPLDSGREGETQYF. The chain is built from TRBV30 and TRBJ2-5; TRBD2 matches at 11 bases. This CDR3 comprises 18 residues. The junction had 15 bases not matched to a gene; V was cut back by 1 base and J by 5 bases. Per the germline V gene, CDR1 is GTSNPN and CDR2 is SVGIG (reference sequence). Full variable domain (rest looked up from reference TRBV30 and TRBJ2-5): SQTIHQWPATLVQPVGSPLSLECTVEGTSNPNLYWYRQAAGRGLQLLFYSVGIGQISSEVPQNLSASRPQDRQFILSSKKLLLSDSGFYLCAWSDPLDSGREGETQYFGPGTRLLVL.